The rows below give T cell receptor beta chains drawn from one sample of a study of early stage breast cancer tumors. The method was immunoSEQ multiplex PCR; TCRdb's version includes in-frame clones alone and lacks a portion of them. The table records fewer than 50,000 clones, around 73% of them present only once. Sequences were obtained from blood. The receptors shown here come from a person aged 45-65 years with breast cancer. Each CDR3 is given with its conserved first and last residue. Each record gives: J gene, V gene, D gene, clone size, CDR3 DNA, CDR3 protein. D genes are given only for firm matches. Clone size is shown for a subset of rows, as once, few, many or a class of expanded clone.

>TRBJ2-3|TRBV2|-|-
TGTGCCAGCACAGACTTTCTTGATACGCAGTATTTT
CASTDFLDTQYF
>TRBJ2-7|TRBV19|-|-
TGTGCCAGTGGACCTTCCGGGGAAGGGAAGTACGAGCAGTACTTC
CASGPSGEGKYEQYF
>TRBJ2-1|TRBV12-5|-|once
TGTGCTACTCTTCCTTTTCAGGGTGGCAATGAGCAGTTCTTC
CATLPFQGGNEQFF
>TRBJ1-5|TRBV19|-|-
TGTGCCAGTAGTCAGGGAGGAGGGATTGATCAGCCCCAGCATTTT
CASSQGGGIDQPQHF
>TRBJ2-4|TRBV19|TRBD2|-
TGTGCCAGTAGTATGGGAGGGCTTGTAGCCAAAAACATTCAGTACTTC
CASSMGGLVAKNIQYF
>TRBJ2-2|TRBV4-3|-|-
TGCGCCAGCAGCCAAGATGTTGGGGGGGCCGACACCGGGGAGCTGTTTTTT
CASSQDVGGADTGELFF
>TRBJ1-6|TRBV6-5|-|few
TGTGCCAGCAGTCTGGAGCCCCAGATGAATTCACCCCTCCACTTT
CASSLEPQMNSPLHF
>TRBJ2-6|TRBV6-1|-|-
TGTGCCAGCAGTGACCCAGGCTTTGCAGGGGCCAACGTCCTGACTTTC
CASSDPGFAGANVLTF
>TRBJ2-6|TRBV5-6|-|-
TGTGCCAGCAGCACCGACAGCTCTGGGGCCAACGTCCTGACTTTC
CASSTDSSGANVLTF
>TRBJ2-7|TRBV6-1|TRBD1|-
TGTGCCAGCAGGGGACAGGAATTACTAGAGCAGTACTTC
CASRGQELLEQYF
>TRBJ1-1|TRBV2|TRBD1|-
TGTGCCAGCAGCCCCGGGACAGGGGATGCCACTGAAGCTTTCTTT
CASSPGTGDATEAFF
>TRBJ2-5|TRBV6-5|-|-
TGTGCCAGCAGTTACCTAGAGCAAGAGACCCAGTACTTC
CASSYLEQETQYF
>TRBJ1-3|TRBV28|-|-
TGTGCCAGCAACTACCCAGGGTATGGAAACACCATATATTTT
CASNYPGYGNTIYF
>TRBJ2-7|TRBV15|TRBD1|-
TGTGCCACCAGCAGAGGTGGACAGGGGTTGAGGGAGCAGTACTTC
CATSRGGQGLREQYF
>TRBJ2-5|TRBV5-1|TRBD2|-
TGCGCCAGCAGCAAACTAGCGGGGGCAGGAGAGACCCAGTACTTC
CASSKLAGAGETQYF
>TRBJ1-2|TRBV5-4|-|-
TGTGCCAGCAGCTTGGAAGGGGGATTGCTGGGCTACACCTTC
CASSLEGGLLGYTF
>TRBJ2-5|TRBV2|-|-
TGTGCCAGCAGTGAGATGAGAGGGGAGACCCAGTACTTC
CASSEMRGETQYF
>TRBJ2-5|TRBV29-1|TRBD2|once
TGCAGCGTTCCCGGGAGCGGGACGGAGACCCAGTACTTC
CSVPGSGTETQYF
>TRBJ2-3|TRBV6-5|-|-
TGTGCCAGCAGTACTCGGACTTTGAGCACAGATACGCAGTATTTT
CASSTRTLSTDTQYF
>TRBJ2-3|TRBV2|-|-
TGTGCCAGAGTACCGGGAGATACGCAGTATTTT
CARVPGDTQYF
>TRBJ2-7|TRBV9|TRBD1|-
TGTGCCAGCAGCGTAGCTGGGACAGCTTCCTACGAGCAGTACTTC
CASSVAGTASYEQYF
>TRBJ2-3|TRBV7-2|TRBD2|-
TGTGCCAGCAGGAACTTAGCGGGGGGGAGCACAGATACGCAGTATTTT
CASRNLAGGSTDTQYF
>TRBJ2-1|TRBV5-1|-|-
TGCGCCAGCAGCCCAGGTATCCCTACCTACAATGAGCAGTTCTTC
CASSPGIPTYNEQFF
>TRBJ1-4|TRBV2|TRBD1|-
TGTGCCAGCAGAGCAGGGGGCGAGTCTAATGAAAAACTGTTTTTT
CASRAGGESNEKLFF
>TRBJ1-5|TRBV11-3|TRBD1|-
TGTGCCAGCAGCTTTCTGGGACAGGGAAATCAGCCCCAGCATTTT
CASSFLGQGNQPQHF
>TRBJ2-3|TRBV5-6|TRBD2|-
TGTGCCAGCAGCTTTCGGACGGGAGGGCCGGGGGATACGCAGTATTTT
CASSFRTGGPGDTQYF
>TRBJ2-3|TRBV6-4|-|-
TGTGCCAGCAGTGTTCGGGAGAAAGATACGCAGTATTTT
CASSVREKDTQYF
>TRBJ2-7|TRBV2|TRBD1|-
TGTGCCAGCAGTCCAGGGGGCGTCAACGAGCAGTACTTC
CASSPGGVNEQYF
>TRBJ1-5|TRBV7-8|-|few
TGTGCCAGCAGCTTATCAGGGGCGCCCCCCGTTGGCAATCAGCCCCAGCATTTT
CASSLSGAPPVGNQPQHF
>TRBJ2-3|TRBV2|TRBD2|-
TGTGCCAGCAGCTGGACTAGCGGGGCAGATACGCAGTATTTT
CASSWTSGADTQYF
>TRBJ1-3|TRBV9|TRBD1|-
TGTGCCAGCAGCACGACAGGGTACTCTGGAAACACCATATATTTT
CASSTTGYSGNTIYF
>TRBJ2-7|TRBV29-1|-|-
TGCAGCGTTGGGGAGGAGTACGAGCAGTACTTC
CSVGEEYEQYF
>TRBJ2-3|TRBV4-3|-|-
TGCGCCAGCAGCCATCAATCACCGGGGTCAGACACAGATACGCAGTATTTT
CASSHQSPGSDTDTQYF
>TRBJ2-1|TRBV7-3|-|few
TGTGCCAGCAGCTTATCACAGGTCAATGAGCAGTTCTTC
CASSLSQVNEQFF
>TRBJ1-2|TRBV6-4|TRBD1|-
TGTGCCAGCAGTGACTCGACCAGGGGGTATGGCTACACCTTC
CASSDSTRGYGYTF
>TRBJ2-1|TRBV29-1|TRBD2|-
TGCAGCGTTGTGCCCCACGGGGGGTATGAGCAGTTCTTC
CSVVPHGGYEQFF
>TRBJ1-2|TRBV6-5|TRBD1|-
TGTGCCAGCAGTCCCCGACAGGGGATGGGAGGCTACACCTTC
CASSPRQGMGGYTF
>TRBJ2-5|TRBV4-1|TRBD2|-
TGCGCCAGCAGCCACCTAGCGGAGAGGAGTGAGACCCAGTACTTC
CASSHLAERSETQYF
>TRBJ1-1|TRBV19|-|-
TGTGCCAGTAGTATTTTGTACGAGGGTGTAACTGAAGCTTTCTTT
CASSILYEGVTEAFF
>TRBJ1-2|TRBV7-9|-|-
TGTGCCAGCAGCCCCGACAGCTATGGCTACACCTTC
CASSPDSYGYTF
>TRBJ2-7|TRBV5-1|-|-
TGCGCCAGCAGCCTCCCTCCGTCCCACGAGCAGTACTTC
CASSLPPSHEQYF
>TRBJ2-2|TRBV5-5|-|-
TGTGCCAGCAGCTTGCAGGGTTTGAACACCGGGGAGCTGTTTTTT
CASSLQGLNTGELFF
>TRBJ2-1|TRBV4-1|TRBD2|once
TGCGCCAGCAGCCAACTAGCGGGAGGGTTCCAGTTCTTC
CASSQLAGGFQFF
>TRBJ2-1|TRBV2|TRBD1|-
TGTGCCAGCAGTTCCAAGACAGGGGTCGAGCAGTTCTTC
CASSSKTGVEQFF
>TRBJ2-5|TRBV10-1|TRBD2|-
TGCGCCAGCAGTTCCCCGGGACTAGAAGGGACCCAGTACTTC
CASSSPGLEGTQYF
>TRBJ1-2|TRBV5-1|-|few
TGCGCCAGCAGCTTCAGGGGAGGGGACTATGGCTACACCTTC
CASSFRGGDYGYTF